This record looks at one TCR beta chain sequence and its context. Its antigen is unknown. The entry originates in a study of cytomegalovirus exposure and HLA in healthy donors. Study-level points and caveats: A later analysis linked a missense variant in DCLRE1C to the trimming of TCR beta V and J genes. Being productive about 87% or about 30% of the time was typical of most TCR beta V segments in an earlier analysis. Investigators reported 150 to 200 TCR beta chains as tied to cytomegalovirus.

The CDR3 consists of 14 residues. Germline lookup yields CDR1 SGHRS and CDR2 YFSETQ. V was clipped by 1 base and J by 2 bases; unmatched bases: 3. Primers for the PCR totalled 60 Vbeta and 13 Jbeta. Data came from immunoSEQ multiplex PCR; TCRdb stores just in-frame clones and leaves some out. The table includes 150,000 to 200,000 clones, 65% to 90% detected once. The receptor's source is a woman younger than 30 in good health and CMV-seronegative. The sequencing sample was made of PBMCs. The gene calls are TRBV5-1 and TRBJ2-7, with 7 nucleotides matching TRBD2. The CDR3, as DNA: TGCGCCAGCAGCTTGACGGGGGGAACCTACGAGCAGTACTTC. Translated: CASSLTGGTYEQYF.